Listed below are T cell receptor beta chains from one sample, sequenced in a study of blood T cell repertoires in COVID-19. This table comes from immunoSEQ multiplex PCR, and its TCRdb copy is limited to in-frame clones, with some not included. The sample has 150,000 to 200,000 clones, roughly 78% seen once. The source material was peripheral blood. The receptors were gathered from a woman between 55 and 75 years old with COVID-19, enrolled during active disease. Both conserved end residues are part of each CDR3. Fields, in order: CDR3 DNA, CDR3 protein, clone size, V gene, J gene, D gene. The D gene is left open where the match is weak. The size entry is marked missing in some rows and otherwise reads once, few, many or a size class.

TGTGCCAGCTTCCGGGACAGGGATTACAATGAGCAGTTCTTC,CASFRDRDYNEQFF,-,TRBV6-5,TRBJ2-1,TRBD1
TGTGCCAGTTCAGACAGGGGGTTCACTGAAGCTTTCTTT,CASSDRGFTEAFF,-,TRBV19,TRBJ1-1,TRBD1
TGTGCCAGCAGCTTGGAGGGGAGGGTAAACACTGAAGCTTTCTTT,CASSLEGRVNTEAFF,-,TRBV5-6,TRBJ1-1,-
TGTGCCAGTAGAATGAGACAGGGGATCAATCAGCCCCAGCATTTT,CASRMRQGINQPQHF,-,TRBV19,TRBJ1-5,TRBD1
TGTGCCAGCAACAACGCCGGGACAGGGTTCGCTGCAACTAATGAAAAACTGTTTTTT,CASNNAGTGFAATNEKLFF,-,TRBV28,TRBJ1-4,TRBD1
TGTGCCAGTAGTATCCGGGGGACTCGGAGGGCCCGTGAGCAGTTCTTC,CASSIRGTRRAREQFF,many,TRBV19,TRBJ2-1,-
TGTGCTAGTGGTTTGGTTGACAGTCACACCGGGGAGCTGTTTTTT,CASGLVDSHTGELFF,-,TRBV12-5,TRBJ2-2,-
TGTGCCAGTTCAGGGGGAACTAATGAAAAACTGTTTTTT,CASSGGTNEKLFF,-,TRBV19,TRBJ1-4,TRBD1
TGTGCCAGCAGTTTAATGGGACAGGATTCCCAAGAGACCCAGTACTTC,CASSLMGQDSQETQYF,-,TRBV28,TRBJ2-5,TRBD1
TGCAGCGTTGTACCCGGGGAAACAGATACGCAGTATTTT,CSVVPGETDTQYF,-,TRBV29-1,TRBJ2-3,-
TGTGCCAGTAGTGGAAGCGGATTTAGCAATCAGCCCCAGCATTTT,CASSGSGFSNQPQHF,-,TRBV19,TRBJ1-5,-
TGCGCCAGCACTGTGGACAGGGGGATAGGCATTCAGTACTTC,CASTVDRGIGIQYF,-,TRBV5-1,TRBJ2-4,TRBD1
TGTGCCAGCAGACCTAGCGGGGGGGCCATCACCGGGGAGCTGTTTTTT,CASRPSGGAITGELFF,-,TRBV3-1/TRBV3-2,TRBJ2-2,TRBD2
TGTGCCAGCAGCTCAGGCCGAGGACATTCCGCGAACACCGGGGAGCTGTTTTTT,CASSSGRGHSANTGELFF,-,TRBV11-3,TRBJ2-2,-
TGCGCCAGCAGCCTACTAGCGGGAGGGGACTACGAGCAGTACTTC,CASSLLAGGDYEQYF,-,TRBV4-3,TRBJ2-7,TRBD2
TGTGCCAGCAGCCCCCCCGGCAGGGCTAACACTGAAGCTTTCTTT,CASSPPGRANTEAFF,-,TRBV7-2,TRBJ1-1,-
TGTGCCAGCAGCCTCCGGGACAGGGGTAATTCACCCCTCCACTTT,CASSLRDRGNSPLHF,-,TRBV7-6,TRBJ1-6,TRBD1
TGTGCCAGCAGCACACAGGGACGAGGGAACACTGAAGCTTTCTTT,CASSTQGRGNTEAFF,-,TRBV7-2,TRBJ1-1,-
TGTGCCAGCAGTTTCGGAGCTAATCAGCCCCAGCATTTT,CASSFGANQPQHF,-,TRBV12-3/TRBV12-4,TRBJ1-5,-
TGCGCCAGCATCCGGTTAGGTCTAGCGGGGGGGCCATTAGATACGCAGTATTTT,CASIRLGLAGGPLDTQYF,-,TRBV10-2,TRBJ2-3,TRBD2
TGTGCCAGCAGTTTAGGGGCCCGTCAAACACTGTTTTTT,CASSLGARQTLFF,-,TRBV12-3/TRBV12-4,TRBJ1-4,-
TGCGCCAGCAAGGCAGGGTTCTCGAACACCGGGGAGCTGTTTTTT,CASKAGFSNTGELFF,-,TRBV5-1,TRBJ2-2,-
TGTGCCAGCTCACCACTGGGGGAGAGGGGGACCTATGGCTACACCTTC,CASSPLGERGTYGYTF,-,TRBV18,TRBJ1-2,-
TGTGCCAGCAGCCCGACAGGGGGGGCGGGAGGCACAGATACGCAGTATTTT,CASSPTGGAGGTDTQYF,-,TRBV7-9,TRBJ2-3,TRBD1
TGTGCCAGCTCACCTGGGACTAGCGGGAATTACGAGCAGTACTTC,CASSPGTSGNYEQYF,-,TRBV18,TRBJ2-7,TRBD2
TGTGCCAGCAGTCAGACCGTACAGGGTCAAGCTTTCTTT,CASSQTVQGQAFF,-,TRBV6-2/TRBV6-3,TRBJ1-1,-
TGTGCCAGTAGTATGGGTGATGCGATAAAGCGAGATACGCAGTATTTT,CASSMGDAIKRDTQYF,-,TRBV19,TRBJ2-3,-
TGTGCCAGCAGTGAGAACAATCGAAACACCATATATTTT,CASSENNRNTIYF,-,TRBV2,TRBJ1-3,-
TGTGCCAGCAGCCAAGTAGCTCAAGAGACCCAGTACTTC,CASSQVAQETQYF,-,TRBV3-1/TRBV3-2,TRBJ2-5,-
TGCAGTGCTAGTCCGGGGAGCCTGGGTGAAAAACTGTTTTTT,CSASPGSLGEKLFF,once,TRBV20-1,TRBJ1-4,-
TGTGCCAGCAGCTTTGGACAGTCCTACGAGCAGTACTTC,CASSFGQSYEQYF,-,TRBV7-9,TRBJ2-7,-
TGTGCCAGCAGTAGCTACCAGGGAAGCACTGAAGCTTTCTTT,CASSSYQGSTEAFF,-,TRBV28,TRBJ1-1,-
TGTGCCAGCGGGGGGGGACTAGGTTCGACCGGGGAGCTGTTTTTT,CASGGGLGSTGELFF,-,TRBV2,TRBJ2-2,TRBD2
TGTGCCAGTAGTCATCCGGGGTTGGCGGGGGGCAACACTGAAGCTTTCTTT,CASSHPGLAGGNTEAFF,-,TRBV19,TRBJ1-1,-
TGTGCTAGCAGCCTGGGGACAGGTAGCACAGATACGCAGTATTTT,CASSLGTGSTDTQYF,-,TRBV7-7,TRBJ2-3,TRBD1
TGTGCCAGCAGCCCAACCATAAACAGGGTTGCCGGGGAGCTGTTTTTT,CASSPTINRVAGELFF,-,TRBV9,TRBJ2-2,-
TGTGCCAGCAGCCCTTTTGACAGGGTGGGAAAATATGGCTACACCTTC,CASSPFDRVGKYGYTF,-,TRBV9,TRBJ1-2,TRBD1
TGCGCCAGCAGCTTGCAAAGCGCCTACTACACAGATACGCAGTATTTT,CASSLQSAYYTDTQYF,-,TRBV5-1,TRBJ2-3,-
TGTGCCAGCAGCCAAGTCGATCGGAGCTCACTCTACGAGCAGTACTTC,CASSQVDRSSLYEQYF,many,TRBV4-2,TRBJ2-7,-
TGTGCCAGCAGCACCTTAAGGGCGGGAGGCCCAGATACGCAGTATTTT,CASSTLRAGGPDTQYF,-,TRBV27,TRBJ2-3,TRBD2
TGTGCCAGTATCCTGCGGGGGAAGAACACTGAAGCTTTCTTT,CASILRGKNTEAFF,-,TRBV19,TRBJ1-1,-
TGTGCCGGCAGCTTGTTGAGTTCTAGCACAGATACGCAGTATTTT,CAGSLLSSSTDTQYF,-,TRBV5-5,TRBJ2-3,-
TGTGCCAGCAGCTTAGAAGGGCTAGCGGGGCCCTACAATGAGCAGTTCTTC,CASSLEGLAGPYNEQFF,once,TRBV11-3,TRBJ2-1,TRBD2
TGTGCCACCAGTGATGAATCCCGGTACAATGAGCAGTTCTTC,CATSDESRYNEQFF,-,TRBV24-1,TRBJ2-1,-
TGCAGCGTTCAAAATCGACAGGGGAACACTGAAGCTTTCTTT,CSVQNRQGNTEAFF,few,TRBV29-1,TRBJ1-1,TRBD1
TGTGCCACCTCACCGGGACTAGCGGGGGAGACTATCACAGATACGCAGTATTTT,CATSPGLAGETITDTQYF,once,TRBV10-3,TRBJ2-3,TRBD2
TGTGCCATCAAGCCGGGACAGGGGGCCGACATTCAGTACTTC,CAIKPGQGADIQYF,once,TRBV10-3,TRBJ2-4,TRBD1
TGTGCCATCGACTTCGGACAGGCGAGGGATACGCAGTATTTT,CAIDFGQARDTQYF,-,TRBV24-1,TRBJ2-3,TRBD1
TGTGCCAGCAGTGAATATCACCGAGCCTTGAACACTGAAGCTTTCTTT,CASSEYHRALNTEAFF,few,TRBV6-1,TRBJ1-1,-
TGTGCCAGCAGCTTAAAACAGGGCGGGTTCACTGAAGCTTTCTTT,CASSLKQGGFTEAFF,once,TRBV11-2,TRBJ1-1,-
TGTGCCAGCAGCTTAGAGGCAGGGTTTGTTGAAAAACTGTTTTTT,CASSLEAGFVEKLFF,-,TRBV7-2,TRBJ1-4,-
TGTGCCAGTAGTATAGATTTCCCCGGGACTGGAAACACCATATATTTT,CASSIDFPGTGNTIYF,once,TRBV19,TRBJ1-3,-
TGTGCTAGCAGCTTGCGACAGGGAGGAGGTACCAATCAGCCCCAGCATTTT,CASSLRQGGGTNQPQHF,few,TRBV7-7,TRBJ1-5,TRBD1
TGTGCCACCAGCACTTCCCCAGGGACCGGGGAGCTGTTTTTT,CATSTSPGTGELFF,-,TRBV24-1,TRBJ2-2,-